This T cell receptor (beta chain) was found in a study of T cell responses to AZD1222 COVID-19 vaccine. The wider study: Second-dose schedules of about 4 or about 12 weeks were combined.

The data were produced by immunoSEQ multiplex PCR, yet TCRdb's version contains in-frame clones alone and is incomplete. Among 95,000 to 150,000 clones listed, 70% to 90% were seen once. Germline CDR1 reads SGHNT; CDR2 reads YYREEE (reference sequence). Trimming stripped 4 bases from V and 6 bases from J, with 14 bases between. The CDR3 sequence is 13 residues long. General study results and limits: Spike was spanned by vaccine-associated CD4 TCRs, with dominance at 160-218 and 743-854. White British people made up most donors, females outnumbered males, and clonal diversity was possibly underestimated. Repertoires were collected only later (after the peak T cell response had occurred).

Remarks on this clone: Antigen: not known.

The sample in question was peripheral blood, obtained on day 0 of AZD1222 vaccination. The chain joins TRBV5-4 to TRBJ2-7; perhaps TRBD1 as D (6 bases). This sequence originates from an adult in good health. CDR3 sequence reads: CASSPDRPGEQYF. DNA of the CDR3: TGTGCCAGCAGCCCGGACAGACCCGGCGAGCAGTACTTC.